This TCR beta chain was documented in a study of beta chain features in type 1 diabetes. Study-level findings and limits: The similarity of naive, central memory and Treg TCRB repertoires appeared greater among patients than among healthy donors.

Every bit of the isolated RNA underwent reverse transcription, so sequencing read expressed TCRB transcripts. Generated by immunoSEQ multiplex PCR, the TCRdb table keeps only in-frame clones and is missing some. The table has 400,000 to 450,000 clones, roughly 14% seen once. Notes on this clone: Its matching antigen is unknown.

The receptor's source is a young man in good health. Sequenced input: naive CD4+ T cells from blood.

The CDR3 reads CAWSVYPGLARSYNEQFF. In nucleotides, the CDR3 is TGTGCCTGGAGTGTCTATCCGGGACTAGCTCGATCCTACAATGAGCAGTTCTTC. This sequence joins TRBV30 and TRBJ2-1; TRBD2 matches 9 bases. CDR1 is GTSNPN and CDR2 is SVGIG in the germline V gene (reference sequence). This CDR3 has 18 residues. J was trimmed by 1 base and V by 0 bases; bases with no gene match: 10.